Listed below are T cell receptor beta chains from one sample, sequenced in a study of control samples from healthy donors and cancer patients. TCRdb's table, derived via immunoSEQ multiplex PCR, lists solely in-frame clones and lacks some. The sample lists about 79,000 clones, approximately 93% occurring once. The sample taken for sequencing was PBMCs. These receptors all stem from a woman aged 40 to 50 with lung cancer. Both conserved end residues are part of each CDR3. D genes are given only for firm matches. Clone size is shown for a subset of rows, as once, few, many or a class of expanded clone.

cdr3_aa cdr3_nt clone_size d_call j_call v_call
CATSLGLVGYEQYF TGTGCCACCAGCCTAGGACTAGTCGGGTACGAGCAGTACTTC . TRBD2 TRBJ2-7 TRBV15
CASSLRWGSKRAETQYF TGTGCCAGCAGCTTAAGGTGGGGCTCCAAACGAGCAGAGACCCAGTACTTC . . TRBJ2-5 TRBV7-8
CASSSALTGTTEAFF TGTGCCAGCAGCTCCGCCTTGACAGGGACCACTGAAGCTTTCTTT . TRBD1 TRBJ1-1 TRBV13
CASSFLVPGGQPPYNEQFF TGTGCCAGCAGTTTTTTAGTCCCGGGTGGGCAGCCACCCTACAATGAGCAGTTCTTC . . TRBJ2-1 TRBV27
CASSEPLTGGRGYTF TGTGCCAGCAGTGAACCGTTGACAGGGGGGCGAGGCTACACCTTC . TRBD1 TRBJ1-2 TRBV2
CASSFGTVLQGDTEAFF TGCGCCAGCAGCTTCGGGACGGTTCTACAGGGGGACACTGAAGCTTTCTTT . TRBD1 TRBJ1-1 TRBV5-1
CASSPGVRGTLGNTIYF TGTGCCAGCAGCCCAGGAGTCAGGGGGACGTTAGGAAACACCATATATTTT . TRBD1 TRBJ1-3 TRBV9
CAWTRTRATEAFF TGTGCCTGGACAAGGACTCGGGCGACTGAAGCTTTCTTT once . TRBJ1-1 TRBV30
CSVAPGTLNTEAFF TGCAGCGTTGCGCCCGGGACCTTGAACACTGAAGCTTTCTTT once . TRBJ1-1 TRBV29-1
CASSYLGQGSSYEQYF TGTGCCAGCAGTTACCTCGGACAGGGTAGCTCCTACGAGCAGTACTTC few TRBD1 TRBJ2-7 TRBV6-5
CASSYTLTGELFF TGTGCCAGCAGTTACACGTTAACCGGGGAGCTGTTTTTT . . TRBJ2-2 TRBV6-5
CASSQDLREKAYEQYF TGTGCCAGCAGCCAAGATCTTCGGGAAAAAGCCTACGAGCAGTACTTC . . TRBJ2-7 TRBV3-1/TRBV3-2
CASSLRGGGSTDTQYF TGTGCCAGCAGCTTAAGGGGCGGGGGCAGCACAGATACGCAGTATTTT . . TRBJ2-3 TRBV7-3
CASSYGGYTEAFF TGTGCCAGCAGTTACGGGGGGTACACTGAAGCTTTCTTT . . TRBJ1-1 TRBV6-6
CASSLPVGNQPQHF TGTGCCAGCAGTCTCCCGGTGGGGAATCAGCCCCAGCATTTT . . TRBJ1-5 TRBV28
CASSFSGQLKETQYF TGTGCCAGCAGTTTTTCGGGGCAGCTAAAAGAGACCCAGTACTTC . . TRBJ2-5 TRBV28
CASSVVPLGQDRYGYTF TGTGCCAGCAGCGTAGTCCCCCTCGGACAGGACCGCTATGGCTACACCTTC . TRBD1 TRBJ1-2 TRBV9
CASSLRPTVRDTGELFF TGTGCCAGCAGCCTTAGACCGACAGTTAGAGACACCGGGGAGCTGTTTTTT . . TRBJ2-2 TRBV11-3
CASTRGLAETYEQYF TGTGCCAGCACCAGGGGACTAGCGGAAACCTACGAGCAGTACTTC . TRBD2 TRBJ2-7 TRBV28
CASSPFREVPYEQYF TGTGCCAGCAGCCCTTTCCGGGAGGTCCCCTACGAGCAGTACTTC . TRBD2 TRBJ2-7 TRBV9